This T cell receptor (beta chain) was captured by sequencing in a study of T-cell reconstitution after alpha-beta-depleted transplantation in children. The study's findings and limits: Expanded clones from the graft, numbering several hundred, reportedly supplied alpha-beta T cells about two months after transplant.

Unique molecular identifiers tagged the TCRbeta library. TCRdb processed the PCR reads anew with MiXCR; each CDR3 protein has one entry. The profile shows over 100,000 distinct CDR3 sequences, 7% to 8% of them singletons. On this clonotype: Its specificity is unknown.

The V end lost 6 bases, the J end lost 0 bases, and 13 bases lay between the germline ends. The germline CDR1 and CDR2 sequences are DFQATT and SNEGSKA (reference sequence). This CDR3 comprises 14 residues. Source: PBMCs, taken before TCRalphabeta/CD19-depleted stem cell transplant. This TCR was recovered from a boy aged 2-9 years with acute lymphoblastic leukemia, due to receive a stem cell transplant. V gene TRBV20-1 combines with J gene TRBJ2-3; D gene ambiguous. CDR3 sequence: CSARVRGSTDTQYF. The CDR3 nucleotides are TGCAGTGCGCGCGTCCGCGGTAGCACAGATACGCAGTATTTT.